This passage covers 9 T cell receptor beta chains from one sample sequenced in a study of cytomegalovirus exposure and HLA in healthy donors. PCR primers comprised 60 Vbeta and 13 Jbeta primers. Here immunoSEQ multiplex PCR was the method, and the copy in TCRdb shows in-frame clones only, minus some. The data show under 200,000 clones, roughly 84% seen once. Source material: PBMCs. These receptors all come from a man aged 25-45 years in good health and CMV-seronegative.

The V and J genes are TRBV6-5 and TRBJ2-7, with D uncertain. Trimming pared 2 bases from V and 6 bases from J, leaving 5 bases between. Germline assignment: CDR1 MNHEY and CDR2 SVGAGI. The CDR3 is made up of 11 amino acids. The CDR3, as DNA: TGTGCCAGCAGTTACGGCCCCGAGCAGTACTTC. This translates into CASSYGPEQYF.

The V call is TRBV10-1, the J call TRBJ2-7; 7 bases match TRBD2. V shed 9 bases and J 1 base; nucleotides not matched to a gene: 6. Per the germline V gene, CDR1 is WNHNN and CDR2 is SYGVQD (reference sequence). The CDR3 is made up of 13 amino acids. The CDR3 sequence is CASSGGSSYEQYF. The CDR3 nucleotides read TGCGCCAGTTCCGGGGGGAGTTCCTACGAGCAGTACTTC.

The chain employs TRBV7-6 and TRBJ1-6, with D possibly TRBD1 on 5 matching bases. The CDR3 sequence is 16 residues long. Trimming cost V 5 bases and J 5 bases, with 16 bases left between them. Germline loops: CDR1 SGHVS, CDR2 FNYEAQ. The CDR3 protein is CASSPSGGGDNSPLHF. DNA for the CDR3: TGTGCCAGCAGCCCTAGCGGGGGGGGAGATAATTCACCCCTCCACTTT.

J is TRBJ1-3 and V is TRBV30; D not certain. The CDR3 spans 15 residues. Germline CDR1 GTSNPN, CDR2 SVGIG (reference sequence). V gave up 0 bases and J gave up 0 bases, with 9 bases separating them. The CDR3 DNA is TGTGCCTGGAGTGTAGGTTGGGCCTCTGGAAACACCATATATTTT. This translates into CAWSVGWASGNTIYF.

The CDR3 nucleotides read TGTGCCAGCAGCTTGAGGAGGAGCTCCTACAATGAGCAGTTCTTC. It codes for CASSLRRSSYNEQFF. The chain recombines TRBV7-3 with TRBJ2-1; weak D call: TRBD2 (5 bases). This CDR3 has 15 amino acids. In germline, CDR1 is SGHTA, CDR2 FQGTGA. Trimming removed 3 bases from V and 0 bases from J, with 9 bases in between.

The chain has TRBV14 and TRBJ1-2, with no clear D. From germline, CDR1 is SGHDN and CDR2 FVKESK. The CDR3 has 15 amino acids. Trimming stripped 0 bases from V and 5 bases from J, with 13 bases between. CDR3 amino acids: CASSQDMAGAYGYTF. Written as DNA, the CDR3 is TGTGCCAGCAGCCAAGATATGGCGGGAGCATATGGCTACACCTTC.

The V gene is TRBV19, the J gene TRBJ1-5; D gene unclear. Germline V gene lookup returns CDR1 LNHDA and CDR2 SQIVND (reference sequence). CDR3 size: 12 residues. V was trimmed by 3 bases and J by 7 bases, leaving 7 bases between them. CDR3 in DNA: TGTGCCAGTAGTATTCTATGGCAGCCCCAGCATTTT. It yields the protein CASSILWQPQHF.

The rearrangement uses TRBV19 and TRBJ2-3; 7 bases map to TRBD1. The V segment lost 3 bases and the J segment 1 base; nucleotides outside the gene matches: 4. The CDR3 consists of 15 residues. CDR1 and CDR2 from the germline V gene are LNHDA and SQIVND (reference sequence). In nucleotides, the CDR3 is TGTGCCAGTAGTATCCGACAGGGACGCACAGATACGCAGTATTTT. Its translation: CASSIRQGRTDTQYF.

The rearrangement links TRBV10-3 to TRBJ2-7; possibly TRBD2 for D (6 bases). Germline values: CDR1 ENHRY, CDR2 SYGVKD. The CDR3 extends over 15 amino acids. Between the trimmed V and J ends, which lost 0 bases and 3 bases, there was a span of 12 bases. The CDR3 bases are TGTGCCATCAGTGAGTCCGTAGGACTACACTACGAGCAGTACTTC. Its translation is CAISESVGLHYEQYF.